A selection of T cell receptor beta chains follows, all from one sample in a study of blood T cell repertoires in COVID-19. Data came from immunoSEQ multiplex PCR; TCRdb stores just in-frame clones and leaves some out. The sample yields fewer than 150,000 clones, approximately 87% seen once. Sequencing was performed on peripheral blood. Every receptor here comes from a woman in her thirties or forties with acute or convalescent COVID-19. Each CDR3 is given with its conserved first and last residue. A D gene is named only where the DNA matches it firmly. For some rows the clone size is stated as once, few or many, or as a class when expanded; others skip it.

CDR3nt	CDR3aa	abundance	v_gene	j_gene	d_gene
TGTGCCAGCAGCCAGGAGGCCGGGGAGCTGTTTTTT	CASSQEAGELFF	-	TRBV7-9	TRBJ2-2	-
TGTGCCAGCAGCTTAGGCCTAGGGAGGAGGGGCACAGATACGCAGTATTTT	CASSLGLGRRGTDTQYF	-	TRBV13	TRBJ2-3	-
TGTGCCAGTAGTATAGCGCGACAGGGGAGTGGCTACACCTTC	CASSIARQGSGYTF	-	TRBV19	TRBJ1-2	TRBD1
TGCGCCAGCAGCTTGGTTCCTTACGAGCAGTACTTC	CASSLVPYEQYF	-	TRBV5-1	TRBJ2-7	-
TGTGCCAGCTCACCAATGTCACAGACAGCCGGGGAGCTGTTTTTT	CASSPMSQTAGELFF	-	TRBV18	TRBJ2-2	-
TGTGCCAGTAGTATCGGGGGGGCGGGAGAGACCCAGTACTTC	CASSIGGAGETQYF	-	TRBV19	TRBJ2-5	TRBD2
TGTGCCAGCAGTTCCCTCGGACAGCTGAACACTGAAGCTTTCTTT	CASSSLGQLNTEAFF	-	TRBV27	TRBJ1-1	-
TGTGCCAGCAGCTTAGTAGGCAGGGTCCACCTCGAGCAGTACTTC	CASSLVGRVHLEQYF	-	TRBV7-8	TRBJ2-7	-
TGTGCCAGTACCACGGGACACGAGAATTCACCCCTCCACTTT	CASTTGHENSPLHF	-	TRBV19	TRBJ1-6	-
TGTGCCAGCAGCTTGGGACAGACTAATGAAAAACTGTTTTTT	CASSLGQTNEKLFF	-	TRBV5-6	TRBJ1-4	-
TGTGCCAGCAAGGGGACAGATTCGAACACCGGGGAGCTGTTTTTT	CASKGTDSNTGELFF	once	TRBV2	TRBJ2-2	TRBD1
TGTGCCAGCAGTGAACCGGGACAGGTACGCGGTGAGCAGTTCTTC	CASSEPGQVRGEQFF	-	TRBV27	TRBJ2-1	TRBD1
TGTGCTAGCAGCATTCAGCGGAGCTCCTACAATGAGCAGTTCTTC	CASSIQRSSYNEQFF	few	TRBV7-7	TRBJ2-1	-
TGTGCCAGCAGCTTCAACCAGGGGTCCCCCTACGAGCAGTACTTC	CASSFNQGSPYEQYF	-	TRBV7-3	TRBJ2-7	-
TGTGCCAGCAGTTATACAGGGGACGAGCAGTACTTC	CASSYTGDEQYF	-	TRBV6-5	TRBJ2-7	TRBD1
TGTGCCAGCAGCCTCAAGGAGGGGTATTATGGCTACACCTTC	CASSLKEGYYGYTF	-	TRBV3-1/TRBV3-2	TRBJ1-2	-
TGTGCCAGCAGTGAAGCTTACAGGGTTGATGGAAACACCATATATTTT	CASSEAYRVDGNTIYF	-	TRBV6-1	TRBJ1-3	-
TGTGCCAGCAGCTTAGACGGGTCAGGGATAGATACGCAGTATTTT	CASSLDGSGIDTQYF	-	TRBV11-2	TRBJ2-3	-
TGTGCCTGGAGGCTACAGGGGCCCACTTACACAGATACGCAGTATTTT	CAWRLQGPTYTDTQYF	once	TRBV30	TRBJ2-3	TRBD1
TGTGCCAGCACCCACCCGGAGGGGAACACTGAAGCTTTCTTT	CASTHPEGNTEAFF	-	TRBV6-5	TRBJ1-1	-
TGTGCCAGCTCAGCAGGGGAGGGCCTGAACAATGAGCAGTTCTTC	CASSAGEGLNNEQFF	-	TRBV18	TRBJ2-1	-
TGTGCCAGCTCACTTATGACAGGTCTTAATTCACCCCTCCACTTT	CASSLMTGLNSPLHF	-	TRBV18	TRBJ1-6	-
TGTGCCAGCAGTTTCGGGGATTACTCTGAAGCTTTCTTT	CASSFGDYSEAFF	-	TRBV25-1	TRBJ1-1	-
TGTGCCAGAAGCTTGGGGACAGGAATCGTAACCTACGAGCAGTACTTC	CARSLGTGIVTYEQYF	-	TRBV5-3	TRBJ2-7	TRBD1
TGTGCCAGCAGCTCGGGGGGCGGTGGAACTGAAGCTTTCTTT	CASSSGGGGTEAFF	-	TRBV7-3	TRBJ1-1	-
TGTGCCAGCAGCCAAGAGATGGGCAGATCAGAGACCCAGTACTTC	CASSQEMGRSETQYF	-	TRBV3-1/TRBV3-2	TRBJ2-5	-
TGTGCCAGCAGCTTCGATCGGGATAACTATGGCTACACCTTC	CASSFDRDNYGYTF	-	TRBV7-2	TRBJ1-2	-
TGCAGCGCCAGACCTCTTCTAGGGCAAGGACTCAATGAGCAGTTCTTC	CSARPLLGQGLNEQFF	once	TRBV29-1	TRBJ2-1	-
TGTGCCAGCAGCCCCGGGACAGGGTACTCCTACGAGCAGTACTTC	CASSPGTGYSYEQYF	-	TRBV5-4	TRBJ2-7	TRBD1
TGCGCCAGCAGCACGGGGAGGGGTCCATTCGATGAGCAGTTCTTC	CASSTGRGPFDEQFF	-	TRBV5-1	TRBJ2-1	TRBD2
TGTGCCAGCAGTAGACAGGGGGTGGATGGCTACACCTTC	CASSRQGVDGYTF	once	TRBV6-6	TRBJ1-2	TRBD1
TGTGCCAGCAAGGGGACAGGGCCGGAATCGAATGAGCAGTTCTTC	CASKGTGPESNEQFF	many	TRBV4-2	TRBJ2-1	TRBD1
TGTGCCAGCAGCCAAGGACAGGGTAGCAATCAGCCCCAGCATTTT	CASSQGQGSNQPQHF	-	TRBV11-2	TRBJ1-5	TRBD1
TGTGCCAGCAGCTTAGGGTTGGGGAGGGATCAGCCCCAGCATTTT	CASSLGLGRDQPQHF	-	TRBV7-8	TRBJ1-5	-
TGTGCCAGCTCACCGGAGGGGCTCCAATCCGGCAATCAGCCCCAGCATTTT	CASSPEGLQSGNQPQHF	-	TRBV18	TRBJ1-5	-